Below are 11 T cell receptor beta chains sequenced from a single sample in a study of blood T cells in healthy people across ages. Through a sample-barcoded 5' primer and a J-beta primer mix, a second PCR was run for about 6 to 11 cycles. TCRdb analysed the 5' RACE reads with MiXCR anew, one entry per CDR3 protein. The sample has approximately 810,000 distinct CDR3 sequences; roughly 35% are singletons. Sequencing was performed on blood. The source is a man aged 18 to 35 in good health.

The J gene is TRBJ1-5, the V gene TRBV5-1; perhaps TRBD1 as D (5 bases). The CDR3 spans 15 residues. Germline V gene data show CDR1 as SGHRS and CDR2 as YFSETQ. Trimming removed 0 bases at V and 4 bases at J, with 11 bases between. This CDR3 reads CASSLEPGVNQPQHF. CDR3 nucleotides: TGCGCCAGCAGCTTGGAACCGGGGGTTAATCAGCCCCAGCATTTT.

V and J are TRBV5-1 and TRBJ2-1; 8 bases map to TRBD1. Germline loops: CDR1 SGHRS, CDR2 YFSETQ. The length of the CDR3 is 12 residues. V lost 10 bases to trimming and J lost 7 bases; unmatched junction nucleotides: 7. Here the CDR3 DNA reads TGCGCCTCCCAGGACAGGGCGAATGAGCAGTTCTTC. Amino acid sequence: CASQDRANEQFF.

Regarding this clonotype: A much more abundant neighbour one base away suggests this may be a read error. The chain uses TRBV6-2 or TRBV6-3 and TRBJ2-1; 7 bases fit TRBD1. CDR3 length: 13 residues. The germline gives CDR1 MNHEY, CDR2 SVGEGT. CDR3 amino acids: CASTTGVYSEQFF. The CDR3 DNA is TGTGCCAGCACAACAGGGGTCTACAGTGAGCAGTTCTTC.

The chain joins TRBV12-3 or TRBV12-4 to TRBJ1-2; 7 positions agree with TRBD1. V trimming: 6 bases; J trimming: 3 bases; junction bases outside the gene matches: 10. This CDR3 region has 15 residues. In DNA form, the CDR3 reads TGTGCCAGCAGGTCGACAGGGTTGGGGCACTATGGCTACACCTTC. This sequence encodes CASRSTGLGHYGYTF.

Only one count was recorded for this clonotype. The chain has TRBV27 and TRBJ1-5; D not resolved. Trimming took 5 bases from V and 2 from J, leaving 19 bases between them. CDR1 is MNHEY and CDR2 is SMNVEV in the germline V gene (reference sequence). The length of the CDR3 is 17 residues. CDR3 in amino acids: CASSPGGFLVGNQPQHF. The CDR3 bases are TGTGCCAGCAGTCCAGGAGGTTTTCTGGTAGGCAATCAGCCCCAGCATTTT.

This clonotype has a count of ten or more. This chain uses TRBV7-9 with TRBJ2-3, with 7 bases that match TRBD1. The germline gives CDR1 SEHNR, CDR2 FQNEAQ (reference sequence). Unmatched junction bases numbered 3, after V lost 5 bases and J lost 4 bases. This CDR3 is 13 amino acids long. The CDR3 region has the DNA TGTGCCAGCAGCCCAGGGACAGCAGATACGCAGTATTTT. Encoded protein: CASSPGTADTQYF.

The chain uses TRBV6-5 and TRBJ2-3; perhaps TRBD2 as D (7 bases). V was pared by 5 bases and J by 5 bases, with 17 bases between. This CDR3 is 15 amino acids long. Germline CDR1 MNHEY, CDR2 SVGAGI. This CDR3 reads CASSGGGPWRDTQYF. The CDR3 DNA reads TGTGCCAGCAGTGGGGGGGGGCCGTGGCGAGATACGCAGTATTTT.

The gene calls are TRBV10-3 and TRBJ2-5; TRBD1 matches at 7 bases. The J segment lost 4 bases and the V segment lost 2 bases, leaving 4 bases of the junction unmatched. Germline CDR1 reads ENHRY; CDR2 reads SYGVKD. The length of the CDR3 is 14 residues. CDR3 region: CAISEIGGGETQYF. The DNA for the CDR3 is TGTGCCATCAGTGAGATAGGGGGCGGAGAGACCCAGTACTTC.

This clonotype was seen a handful of times. This sequence joins TRBV4-1 and TRBJ2-5; D perhaps matches TRBD2 (5 bases). Trimming took off 4 bases at V and 1 base at J, with 13 bases between the two ends. The CDR3 covers 15 residues. Germline V gene sequence: CDR1 MGHRA, CDR2 YSYEKL. DNA of the CDR3: TGCGCCAGCAGCCGCCTCTTGGGAGTCCAAGAGACCCAGTACTTC. Protein: CASSRLLGVQETQYF.

A few counts support this clonotype. The rearrangement links TRBV5-1 to TRBJ1-5, with a weak D call TRBD1 (5 bases). Per germline, CDR1 SGHRS and CDR2 YFSETQ. The CDR3 has 14 amino acids. Trimming took off 4 bases at V and 5 bases at J, with 13 bases between the two ends. The CDR3 sequence is CASSPTGVDQPQHF. CDR3 nucleotides: TGCGCCAGCAGCCCCACGGGGGTGGATCAGCCCCAGCATTTT. Full variable domain (remainder filled in from reference TRBV5-1 and TRBJ1-5): KAGVTQTPRYLIKTRGQQVTLSCSPISGHRSVSWYQQTPGQGLQFLFEYFSETQRNKGNFPGRFSGRQFSNSRSEMNVSTLELGDSALYLCASSPTGVDQPQHFGDGTRLSIL.

This clonotype showed up just once. V and J are TRBV30 and TRBJ1-5; weak D call: TRBD1 (5 bases). Trimming shortened V by 5 bases and J by 2 bases, and 10 bases separated the two germline ends. The CDR3 consists of 13 residues. Germline CDR1 reads GTSNPN; CDR2 reads SVGIG (reference sequence). The CDR3 nucleotides read TGTGCCTGGGACAGATCGGGCAATCAGCCCCAGCATTTT. This translates into CAWDRSGNQPQHF. The whole variable domain, remainder taken from reference TRBV30 and TRBJ1-5, is SQTIHQWPATLVQPVGSPLSLECTVEGTSNPNLYWYRQAAGRGLQLLFYSVGIGQISSEVPQNLSASRPQDRQFILSSKKLLLSDSGFYLCAWDRSGNQPQHFGDGTRLSIL.